This T cell receptor beta chain was identified during a study of blood T cell repertoires in COVID-19. TCRdb keeps only in-frame clones here, not all; method: immunoSEQ multiplex PCR. In the table there are 250,000 to 300,000 clones, approximately 82% of which are singletons. Germline CDR1 SEHNR, CDR2 FQNEAQ (reference sequence). The CDR3 contains 14 residues. The V end was cut by 2 bases, the J end by 0 bases, with 7 bases between. This receptor was identified in a man older than 75 with acute or convalescent COVID-19. The chain combines TRBV7-9 with TRBJ1-1, with unresolved D. Sequenced input: peripheral blood. The CDR3 sequence: CASSLPNMNTEAFF. CDR3 bases: TGTGCCAGCAGCTTACCAAACATGAACACTGAAGCTTTCTTT.